Shown below are 31 T cell receptor beta chains from a single sample sequenced in a study of shared clonotypes between healthy human individuals. Produced via immunoSEQ multiplex PCR; TCRdb's table is partial and in-frame only. The sample shows under 850,000 clones, 80% to 95% of them seen only once. Selected positively for CCR7 and CD45RO-negative, naive CD8 cells excluded terminally differentiated effector memory CD45RA+ cells. What was sequenced was naive CD8+ T cells sorted from blood. The receptors were gathered from a man aged 30 to 45 in good health.

This sequence joins TRBV5-4 and TRBJ1-2; the D gene is possibly TRBD1 (5 bases). The CDR3 runs to 12 residues. The V end lost 7 bases, the J end lost 5 bases, and 12 bases lay between the germline ends. Germline V gene data show CDR1 as SGHNT and CDR2 as YYREEE (reference sequence). The CDR3 reads CASAGGDYGYTF. CDR3 DNA sequence: TGTGCCAGCGCCGGGGGGGATTATGGCTACACCTTC. Together with reference TRBV5-4 and TRBJ1-2, the CDR3 gives the full variable domain: ETGVTQSPTHLIKTRGQQVTLRCSSQSGHNTVSWYQQALGQGPQFIFQYYREEENGRGNFPPRFSGLQFPNYSSELNVNALELDDSALYLCASAGGDYGYTFGSGTRLTVV.

The V gene is TRBV6-5, the J gene TRBJ2-7; 12 bases line up with TRBD2. This CDR3 has 16 residues. The V gene end was trimmed by 0 bases and the J gene end by 4 bases; junction bases not matched to a gene: 4. Germline values: CDR1 MNHEY, CDR2 SVGAGI. The CDR3 loop is CASSYSTSGSGYEQYF. The CDR3 DNA sequence: TGTGCCAGCAGTTACTCGACTAGCGGGAGCGGATACGAGCAGTACTTC.

The rearrangement links TRBV27 to TRBJ1-2; no firm D call. V lost 5 bases and J lost 3, with 16 bases in between. Germline values: CDR1 MNHEY, CDR2 SMNVEV (reference sequence). The CDR3 loop spans 15 amino acids. CDR3 residues: CASSPLGSPHYGYTF. The CDR3 DNA reads as TGTGCCAGCAGTCCCCTAGGTTCCCCACACTATGGCTACACCTTC.

V is TRBV10-3 and J is TRBJ2-7; maybe TRBD2 (6 bases). The CDR3 is 12 amino acids. Germline V lookup: CDR1 ENHRY, CDR2 SYGVKD. V shed 8 bases and J shed 3 bases, with 11 bases lying between them. For the CDR3, the DNA is TGTGCCATCTGGGACTCACGCTACGAGCAGTACTTC. Translation: CAIWDSRYEQYF.

This chain connects TRBV19 to TRBJ2-7, with a weak D call TRBD2 (6 bases). CDR3 length: 15 residues. CDR1 and CDR2 from the germline V gene are LNHDA and SQIVND (reference sequence). The germline V and J ends were trimmed by 3 bases and 3 bases, with 15 bases remaining between them. CDR3 DNA sequence: TGTGCCAGTAGTATCTCGGGGGAGACTGGCTACGAGCAGTACTTC. As protein: CASSISGETGYEQYF. The whole variable domain, filled in from reference TRBV19 and TRBJ2-7, reads DGGITQSPKYLFRKEGQNVTLSCEQNLNHDAMYWYRQDPGQGLRLIYYSQIVNDFQKGDIAEGYSVSREKKESFPLTVTSAQKNPTAFYLCASSISGETGYEQYFGPGTRLTVT.

This chain joins TRBV6-5 and TRBJ2-7; 9 nucleotides match TRBD2. Trimming at V came to 6 bases and at J to 7 bases, leaving 10 bases not matched to a gene. Per germline, CDR1 MNHEY and CDR2 SVGAGI. This CDR3 is built from 14 residues. In DNA form, the CDR3 reads TGTGCCAGCAGCCCTGCCCTAGCGGGAATTGAGCAGTACTTC. Amino acid sequence: CASSPALAGIEQYF.

V gene TRBV7-9 combines with J gene TRBJ2-7; TRBD2 aligns across 7 bases. The length of the CDR3 is 12 residues. CDR1 and CDR2 (germline): SEHNR, FQNEAQ (reference sequence). The V gene end was trimmed by 3 bases and the J gene end by 9 bases; junction bases not matched to a gene: 5. In DNA, the CDR3 is TGTGCCAGCAGCTTGGGAGGGGATCTGCAGTACTTC. This sequence encodes CASSLGGDLQYF.

The V call is TRBV7-8, the J call TRBJ1-5; 7 bases line up with TRBD1. Germline values: CDR1 SGHVS, CDR2 FQNEAQ. The CDR3 sequence is 15 residues long. Unmatched junction bases numbered 9, after V lost 3 bases and J lost 7 bases. The CDR3 DNA reads as TGTGCCAGCAGCTTGGCGACAGGGCCAGGACAGCCCCAGCATTTT. Its translation is CASSLATGPGQPQHF.

The chain couples TRBV15 to TRBJ2-2; D not resolved. With 0 bases removed from V and 5 bases from J, the gap between germline ends came to 7 bases. This CDR3 region has 14 residues. From germline, CDR1 is LNHNV and CDR2 YYDKDF (reference sequence). In DNA form, the CDR3 reads TGTGCCACCAGCAGAGACCCAATGACCGGGGAGCTGTTTTTT. It specifies CATSRDPMTGELFF.

This clone showed up just a few times. DNA for the CDR3: TGTGCCAGTAGTCCCCGCCAGGGCAATGAGCAGTTCTTC. It codes for CASSPRQGNEQFF. V and J are TRBV19 and TRBJ2-1; D may be TRBD1 (5 bases). Between the trimmed V and J ends, which lost 5 bases and 6 bases, there was a span of 11 bases. The length of the CDR3 is 13 residues. Looked up from germline, CDR1 is LNHDA and CDR2 is SQIVND (reference sequence).

This chain connects TRBV23-1 to TRBJ2-7, with 7 bases fitting TRBD1. TRBV23-1 falls under the ORF class, with uncertain function. V shed 7 bases and J 4 bases; nucleotides not matched to a gene: 13. The CDR3 has 15 residues. The CDR3 DNA reads TGCGCCAGCATCCTAAAGGGGGACAGACAATACGAGCAGTACTTC. This encodes CASILKGDRQYEQYF.

This clone has a count of ten or more. The chain couples TRBV7-8 to TRBJ2-7; D is possibly TRBD1 (5 bases). This CDR3 is built from 16 residues. Germline V CDR1 and CDR2: SGHVS, FQNEAQ. V was pared by 1 base and J by 2 bases, with 15 bases between. CDR3 sequence: CASSLGGDENAYEQYF. CDR3 sequence (DNA): TGTGCCAGCAGCTTAGGGGGCGATGAAAATGCCTACGAGCAGTACTTC. Full variable domain (remainder filled in from reference TRBV7-8 and TRBJ2-7): GAGVSQSPRYKVAKRGQDVALRCDPISGHVSLFWYQQALGQGPEFLTYFQNEAQLDKSGLPSDRFFAERPEGSVSTLKIQRTQQEDSAVYLCASSLGGDENAYEQYFGPGTRLTVT.

Concerning this clone itself: The same CDR3 can be traced to other DNA sequences in this sample. The chain links TRBV9 to TRBJ2-3; D uncertain. The germline V and J ends were trimmed by 0 bases and 0 bases, with 8 bases remaining between them. Germline CDR1 is SGDLS and CDR2 is YYNGEE. The CDR3 has 15 amino acids. CDR3 DNA sequence: TGTGCCAGCAGCGTAGGATTGACTAGCACAGATACGCAGTATTTT. Translated: CASSVGLTSTDTQYF.

The genes are TRBV7-7 and TRBJ2-4; TRBD1 agrees at 8 bases. From germline, CDR1 is SSHAT and CDR2 FNYEAQ (reference sequence). V dropped 8 bases and J dropped 2; count of bases not matched to a gene: 20. This CDR3 is built from 19 residues. The CDR3 here is CASGGTGARSPIPKNIQYF. CDR3 nucleotide sequence: TGTGCCAGCGGAGGGACAGGTGCTAGGAGCCCAATACCCAAAAACATTCAGTACTTC.

CDR3 bases: TGCAGCGCCCCGAGGGGTAATGAGCAGTTCTTC. Encoded protein: CSAPRGNEQFF. The rearrangement uses TRBV29-1 and TRBJ2-1, with D perhaps given as TRBD1 or TRBD2 (5 bases each). V lost 7 bases and J lost 7, with 11 bases in between. The CDR3 has 11 amino acids. From germline, CDR1 is SQVTM and CDR2 ANQGSEA.

The rearrangement joins TRBV7-9 to TRBJ2-7; TRBD1 might be the D (5 bases). This CDR3 region has 15 residues. In germline, CDR1 is SEHNR, CDR2 FQNEAQ (reference sequence). Trimming stripped 4 bases from V and 0 bases from J, with 13 bases between. CDR3 DNA: TGTGCCAGCAGCTCCTCAGGGCACATCTCCTACGAGCAGTACTTC. As protein: CASSSSGHISYEQYF.

The J gene is TRBJ2-7, the V gene TRBV7-9; D gene ambiguous. Germline CDR1 SEHNR, CDR2 FQNEAQ (reference sequence). V shed 5 bases and J shed 3 bases, with 17 bases lying between them. The length of the CDR3 is 15 residues. This CDR3 is CASSQTGPRVYEQYF. The CDR3 DNA reads as TGTGCCAGCAGCCAGACCGGGCCCCGGGTCTACGAGCAGTACTTC.

The V gene is TRBV10-2, the J gene TRBJ2-7; D is undetermined. V shed 6 bases and J shed 4 bases, with 16 bases lying between them. This CDR3 spans 14 amino acids. Germline V lookup: CDR1 WSHSY, CDR2 SAAADI. CDR3 in amino acids: CASSGRQTPYEQYF. The CDR3 coding sequence is TGCGCCAGCAGCGGCCGCCAGACACCTTACGAGCAGTACTTC.

The CDR3 DNA reads TGTGCCACCTCTGGCTACGAGCAGTACTTC. Protein sequence: CATSGYEQYF. V and J are TRBV2 and TRBJ2-7; D remains unclear. The germline V gene encodes CDR1 SNHLY and CDR2 FYNNEI. CDR3 size: 10 residues. The V and J ends lost 10 bases and 3 bases respectively, with 7 bases between them.

This clone turned up a few times. This chain connects TRBV7-8 to TRBJ2-7; D may match TRBD1 or TRBD2 (6 bases each). Looked up from germline, CDR1 is SGHVS and CDR2 is FQNEAQ. The CDR3 is 16 amino acids. V shed 5 bases and J shed 3 bases, with 20 bases lying between them. CDR3 in amino acids: CASSPTGTGGFYEQYF. CDR3 nucleotides: TGTGCCAGCAGCCCCACAGGGACTGGCGGGTTCTACGAGCAGTACTTC.

The chain couples TRBV2 to TRBJ1-5; D is uncertain. The CDR3 consists of 14 residues. Germline CDR1 SNHLY, CDR2 FYNNEI. Trimming removed 4 bases at V and 7 bases at J, with 14 bases between. CDR3: CASSVTPARQPQHF. The CDR3 bases are TGTGCCAGCAGTGTAACCCCGGCGAGACAGCCCCAGCATTTT.

The chain employs TRBV29-1 and TRBJ1-3; 7 bases align to TRBD1. Germline CDR1 and CDR2: SQVTM and ANQGSEA. The CDR3 has 17 amino acids. J lost 0 bases, V lost 6 bases, and 14 bases had no gene match. In nucleotides, the CDR3 is TGCAGCGTCCTAGGGGACAGCCCGACCCGCTCTGGAAACACCATATATTTT. Protein: CSVLGDSPTRSGNTIYF. The full variable domain, with the rest looked up from reference TRBV29-1 and TRBJ1-3, is SAVISQKPSRDICQRGTSLTIQCQVDSQVTMMFWYRQQPGQSLTLIATANQGSEATYESGFVIDKFPISRPNLTFSTLTVSNMSPEDSSIYLCSVLGDSPTRSGNTIYFGEGSWLTVV.

The rearrangement joins TRBV11-2 to TRBJ2-3, with D unresolved. The V gene's germline CDR1 is SGHAT and CDR2 FQNNGV. The CDR3 length is 13 residues. Trimming pared 6 bases from V and 1 base from J, leaving 8 bases between. The CDR3: CASSGGGTDTQYF. The CDR3, as DNA: TGTGCCAGCAGTGGCGGAGGCACAGATACGCAGTATTTT.

V gene TRBV2 combines with J gene TRBJ2-6; the D gene is possibly TRBD2 (6 bases). Trimming shortened V by 7 bases and J by 0 bases, and 13 bases separated the two germline ends. This CDR3 is built from 16 residues. Germline V lookup: CDR1 SNHLY, CDR2 FYNNEI. CDR3 loop: CASIADGGSGANVLTF. The CDR3 DNA follows: TGTGCCAGCATTGCGGACGGGGGCTCTGGGGCCAACGTCCTGACTTTC.

This sequence joins TRBV11-2 and TRBJ2-5; D is undetermined. The CDR3 is 12 amino acids. The germline V gene has CDR1 SGHAT and CDR2 FQNNGV. Trimming removed 8 bases from V and 1 base from J, with 8 bases in between. For the CDR3, the DNA is TGTGCCAGCGCGGCGATCCAAGAGACCCAGTACTTC. It is translated as CASAAIQETQYF.

The V call is TRBV29-1, the J call TRBJ2-3; TRBD1 matches at 10 bases. Germline CDR1 and CDR2: SQVTM and ANQGSEA. V was pared by 3 bases and J by 2 bases, with 2 bases of the junction left unmatched. The CDR3 spans 14 residues. The CDR3 spells CSVEGTGVTDTQYF. The CDR3 DNA reads as TGCAGCGTTGAGGGGACAGGGGTCACAGATACGCAGTATTTT.

The chain combines TRBV7-9 with TRBJ2-1; 12 nucleotides align to TRBD1. Germline assignment: CDR1 SEHNR and CDR2 FQNEAQ (reference sequence). This CDR3 contains 15 residues. V lost 2 bases and J lost 8; bases outside the gene matches: 4. CDR3 sequence: CASSLWDRGRDEQFF. The CDR3 region has the DNA TGTGCCAGCAGCTTATGGGACAGGGGGCGTGATGAGCAGTTCTTC.

This chain connects TRBV27 to TRBJ1-1; D may be TRBD1 (6 bases). V lost 5 bases and J 4 bases, leaving 14 bases between the germline ends. CDR1 and CDR2 (germline): MNHEY, SMNVEV (reference sequence). CDR3 length equals 14 residues. The CDR3 spells CASSAQGVGTEAFF. The CDR3 coding sequence is TGTGCCAGCAGTGCACAGGGTGTGGGCACTGAAGCTTTCTTT.

V gene TRBV5-1 combines with J gene TRBJ2-5; 14 bases map to TRBD2. The CDR3 length is 22 residues. J gave up 2 bases and V 6 bases, and 24 bases lay outside the gene matches. Germline V gene data show CDR1 as SGHRS and CDR2 as YFSETQ. The CDR3 region is CASTQRGRETSGRAGWQETQYF. CDR3 bases: TGCGCCAGCACCCAACGCGGGCGAGAGACTAGCGGGAGGGCCGGTTGGCAAGAGACCCAGTACTTC.

The chain links TRBV27 to TRBJ2-7; D is unclear. The CDR3 covers 15 residues. Germline values: CDR1 MNHEY, CDR2 SMNVEV (reference sequence). The V end was cut by 4 bases, the J end by 3 bases, with 16 bases between. The CDR3 sequence is CASSSYSLGSYEQYF. CDR3 nucleotide sequence: TGTGCCAGCAGTTCGTACTCATTAGGAAGCTACGAGCAGTACTTC.

As to this clone: Other DNA sequences in this sample translate to the same CDR3. The chain recombines TRBV19 with TRBJ2-1; 7 nucleotides align to TRBD2. The junction had 2 bases not matched to a gene; V was cut back by 3 bases and J by 6 bases. The CDR3 length is 13 residues. Germline V gives CDR1 LNHDA, CDR2 SQIVND (reference sequence). The CDR3 nucleotides read TGTGCCAGTAGTATTTCTAGCGGCAATGAGCAGTTCTTC. It specifies CASSISSGNEQFF.